The 14 T cell receptor beta chains given below trace back to one sample, sequenced in a study of CD8 T cells in ankylosing spondylitis. Their antigens are not known. TCRdb re-analysed the 5' RACE reads in MiXCR, keeping a single row per CDR3 protein. Here the sample spans fewer than 550,000 distinct CDR3 sequences, about 5.2% being singletons. Broader study findings: Made up of about eight highly homologous variants, a TCR beta motif appeared characteristic of ankylosing spondylitis blood.

Sequences were obtained from blood, either unsorted or a sorted T cell fraction (not recorded which). The receptors were sampled from a male donor with ankylosing spondylitis.

Ten or more counts support this clonotype. This chain connects TRBV4-2 to TRBJ2-7; 10 nucleotides match TRBD2. The junction had 12 bases not matched to a gene; V was cut back by 0 bases and J by 4 bases. In germline, CDR1 is LGHNA, CDR2 YNFKEQ. The CDR3 covers 18 residues. The CDR3 nucleotides read TGTGCCAGCAGCCAAGATATTTTTGGAGCGGGAGGGCTGTACGAGCAGTACTTC. This translates into CASSQDIFGAGGLYEQYF.

This clonotype was seen ten or more times. This chain joins TRBV5-6 and TRBJ2-5, with D hard to call. The CDR3 contains 12 residues. Deletions cut 5 bases from V and 5 bases from J, with 10 bases between. CDR1 SGHDT and CDR2 YYEEEE come from the germline V gene. CDR3 sequence: CASSYFRETQYF. The CDR3 DNA reads TGTGCCAGCAGTTATTTTCGGGAGACCCAGTACTTC.

A note on this clonotype: It may be a read error: a sequence one base away is much more abundant. This chain connects TRBV7-6 to TRBJ1-1; D unclear. The CDR3 length is 13 residues. Germline CDR1 and CDR2: SGHVS and FNYEAQ. This CDR3 reads CASSVGRAAEASF. The CDR3 nucleotides are TGTGCCAGCAGCGTCGGGAGGGCGGCTGAAGCTTCCTTT.

This clonotype was counted many times. This chain connects TRBV3-1 to TRBJ2-1; 8 nucleotides align to TRBD1. Germline CDR1 reads LGHDT; CDR2 reads YNNKEL (reference sequence). The trim removed 3 bases at V and 6 bases at J, leaving 4 bases unmatched. CDR3 length: 14 residues. CDR3: CASSHRGQVNEQFF. The CDR3 coding sequence is TGTGCCAGCAGCCATCGGGGACAGGTCAATGAGCAGTTCTTC.

In this sample, this clonotype turned up many times. Written as DNA, the CDR3 is TGTGCCAGCAGCCAGACTAGCGGCGAGCAGTACTTC. Translating gives CASSQTSGEQYF. V usage is TRBV6-6 and J usage is TRBJ2-7; 9 bases fit TRBD2. The germline gives CDR1 MNHNY, CDR2 SVGAGI (reference sequence). The CDR3 loop spans 12 amino acids. V lost 6 bases, J lost 6 bases, and 3 bases stayed unmatched.

A note on this clonotype: A much more abundant neighbour one base away suggests this may be a read error. V and J are TRBV20-1 and TRBJ2-3, with D perhaps being TRBD1 or TRBD2 (5 bases each). CDR1 and CDR2 (germline): DFQATT, SNEGSKA (reference sequence). This CDR3 has 16 residues. The CDR3 DNA reads as TGCTGTGCTAAAACCGGGGCCCTGGGGAAGGCAGATACGCAGTATTTT. Its protein product is CCAKTGALGKADTQYF.

The chain has TRBV20-1 and TRBJ2-5; perhaps TRBD2 as D (6 bases). CDR1 and CDR2 from the germline V gene are DFQATT and SNEGSKA (reference sequence). The CDR3 is 15 amino acids. Deletions cut 6 bases from V and 1 base from J, with 18 bases between. The CDR3: CSAEGSGQVQETQYF. The CDR3, as DNA: TGCAGTGCGGAGGGCAGCGGGCAGGTCCAAGAGACCCAGTACTTC.

The sample holds many counts of this clonotype. The chain combines TRBV6-6 with TRBJ2-1, with D tentatively TRBD1 or TRBD2 (5 bases each). Germline-derived CDR1 and CDR2 are MNHNY and SVGAGI (reference sequence). Trimming stripped 2 bases from V and 15 bases from J, with 14 bases between. The CDR3 contains 12 residues. CDR3 coding DNA: TGTGCCAGCAGTTACGGTAATTGGGACCCGTTCTTC. Encoded protein: CASSYGNWDPFF.

This clonotype has ten or more counts. This chain joins TRBV10-3 and TRBJ2-1; the D gene is possibly TRBD1 (5 bases). V lost 6 bases, J lost 3 bases, and 9 bases lay in between. The germline V gene encodes CDR1 ENHRY and CDR2 SYGVKD. The CDR3 contains 13 residues. DNA of the CDR3: TGTGCCATCAGGACCAGGGACTACAATGAGCAGTTCTTC. It specifies CAIRTRDYNEQFF.

This clonotype came up many times. The chain couples TRBV6-6 to TRBJ2-7, with 8 bases lining up with TRBD2. The length of the CDR3 is 13 residues. CDR1 and CDR2 from the germline V gene are MNHNY and SVGAGI (reference sequence). Germline trimming cut 8 bases from V and 2 bases from J; bases unmatched to any gene: 5. The CDR3 coding sequence is TGTGCCAGCTTAGCGGGGATTGCCTACGAGCAGTACTTC. Its translation is CASLAGIAYEQYF.

This clonotype was counted ten times or more. This chain links TRBV4-2 with TRBJ2-2; the match to TRBD2 covers 9 bases. This CDR3 comprises 18 residues. J gave up 0 bases and V 6 bases, and 11 bases lay outside the gene matches. CDR1 is LGHNA and CDR2 is YNFKEQ in the germline V gene. DNA of the CDR3: TGTGCCAGCAGTCCAAAGCTTAGCGGGGGCGCGAACACCGGGGAGCTGTTTTTT. Translating gives CASSPKLSGGANTGELFF.

A few counts support this clonotype. V and J are TRBV2 and TRBJ1-1; D remains unclear. Trimming shortened V by 7 bases and J by 4 bases, and 13 bases separated the two germline ends. Germline CDR1 is SNHLY and CDR2 is FYNNEI. The CDR3 extends over 13 amino acids. The CDR3 loop is CASKADRGTEAFF. The CDR3, as DNA: TGTGCCAGCAAGGCGGATAGAGGCACTGAAGCTTTCTTT.

Ten or more counts support this clonotype. The CDR3 protein is CASSFSRDRVSSGANVLTF. The CDR3 coding sequence is TGTGCCAGCAGTTTCTCCCGGGACAGGGTTAGCTCTGGGGCCAACGTCCTGACTTTC. The chain uses TRBV27 and TRBJ2-6, with 9 bases that match TRBD1. The CDR3 runs 19 residues. Germline CDR1 is MNHEY and CDR2 is SMNVEV (reference sequence). The V segment lost 3 bases and the J segment 0 bases; nucleotides outside the gene matches: 9.

At least ten counts were recorded for this clonotype. The chain has TRBV29-1 and TRBJ2-7; 7 nucleotides align to TRBD2. CDR1 and CDR2 from the germline V gene are SQVTM and ANQGSEA. The CDR3 runs to 13 residues. J lost 1 base, V lost 6 bases, and 6 bases had no gene match. The CDR3 coding sequence is TGCAGCGTCCGACTAGCTGAGTCCTACGAGCAGTACTTC. It translates to CSVRLAESYEQYF.